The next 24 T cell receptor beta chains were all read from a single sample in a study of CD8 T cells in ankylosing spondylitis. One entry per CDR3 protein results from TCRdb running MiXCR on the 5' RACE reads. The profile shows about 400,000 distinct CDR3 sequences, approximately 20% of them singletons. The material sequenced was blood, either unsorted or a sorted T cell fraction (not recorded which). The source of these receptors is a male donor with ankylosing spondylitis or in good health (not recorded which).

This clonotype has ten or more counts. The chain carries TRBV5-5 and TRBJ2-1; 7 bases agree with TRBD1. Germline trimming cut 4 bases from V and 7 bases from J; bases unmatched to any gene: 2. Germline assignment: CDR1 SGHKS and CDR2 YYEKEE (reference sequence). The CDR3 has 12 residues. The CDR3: CASSETGNEQFF. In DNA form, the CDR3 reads TGTGCCAGCAGCGAGACAGGGAATGAGCAGTTCTTC.

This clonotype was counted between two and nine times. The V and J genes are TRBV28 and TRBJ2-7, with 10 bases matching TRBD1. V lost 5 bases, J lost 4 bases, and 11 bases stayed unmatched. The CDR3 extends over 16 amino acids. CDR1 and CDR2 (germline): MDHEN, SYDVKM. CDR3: CASSPPRRQGAYEQYF. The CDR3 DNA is TGTGCCAGCAGTCCCCCAAGGAGACAGGGGGCGTACGAGCAGTACTTC.

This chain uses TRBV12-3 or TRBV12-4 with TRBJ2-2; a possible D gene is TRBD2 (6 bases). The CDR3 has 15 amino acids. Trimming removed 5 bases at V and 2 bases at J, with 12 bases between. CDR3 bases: TGTGCCAGCAGTACTAATGGACTAAACACCGGGGAGCTGTTTTTT. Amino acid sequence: CASSTNGLNTGELFF.

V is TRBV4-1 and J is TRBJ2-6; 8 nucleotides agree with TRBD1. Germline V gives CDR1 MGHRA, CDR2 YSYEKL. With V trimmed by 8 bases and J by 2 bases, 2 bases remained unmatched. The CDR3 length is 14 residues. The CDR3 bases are TGCGCCAGCCAGGGGGCTACTGGGGCCAACGTCCTGACTTTC. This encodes CASQGATGANVLTF.

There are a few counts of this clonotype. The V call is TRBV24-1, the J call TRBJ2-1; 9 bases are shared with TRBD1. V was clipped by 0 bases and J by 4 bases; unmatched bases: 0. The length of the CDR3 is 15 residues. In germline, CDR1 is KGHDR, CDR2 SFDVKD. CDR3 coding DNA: TGTGCCACCAGTGATTTGGGACAGGGGTACAATGAGCAGTTCTTC. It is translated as CATSDLGQGYNEQFF.

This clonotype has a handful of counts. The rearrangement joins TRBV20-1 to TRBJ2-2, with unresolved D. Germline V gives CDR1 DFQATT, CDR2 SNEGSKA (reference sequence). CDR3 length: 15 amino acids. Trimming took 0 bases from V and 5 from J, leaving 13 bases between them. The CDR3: CSARDSGTATGELFF. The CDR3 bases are TGCAGTGCTAGAGATTCTGGCACGGCTACCGGGGAGCTGTTTTTT.

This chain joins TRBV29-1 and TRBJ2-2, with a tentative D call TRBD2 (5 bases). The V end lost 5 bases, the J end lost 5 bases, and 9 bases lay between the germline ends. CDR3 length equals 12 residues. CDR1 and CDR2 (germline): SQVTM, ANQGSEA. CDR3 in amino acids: CSVFGETGELFF. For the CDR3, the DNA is TGCAGCGTTTTTGGGGAGACCGGGGAGCTGTTTTTT.

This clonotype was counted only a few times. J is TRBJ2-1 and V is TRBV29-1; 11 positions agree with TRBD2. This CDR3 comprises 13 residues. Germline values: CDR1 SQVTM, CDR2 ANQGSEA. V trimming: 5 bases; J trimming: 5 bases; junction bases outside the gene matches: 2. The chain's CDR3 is CSVRTSGHNEQFF. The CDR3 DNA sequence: TGCAGCGTTAGGACTAGCGGGCACAATGAGCAGTTCTTC.

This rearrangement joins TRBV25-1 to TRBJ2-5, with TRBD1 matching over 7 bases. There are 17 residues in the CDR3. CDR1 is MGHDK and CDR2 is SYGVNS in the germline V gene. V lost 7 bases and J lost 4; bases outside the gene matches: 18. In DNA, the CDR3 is TGTGCCAGCACTGCCCCTACCAGGGGGATCTCCGGAGAGACCCAGTACTTC. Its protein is CASTAPTRGISGETQYF.

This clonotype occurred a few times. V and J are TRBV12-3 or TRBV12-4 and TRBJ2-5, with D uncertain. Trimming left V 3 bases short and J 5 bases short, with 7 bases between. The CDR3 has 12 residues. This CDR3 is CASSFDLETQYF. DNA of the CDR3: TGTGCCAGCAGTTTCGATCTTGAGACCCAGTACTTC.

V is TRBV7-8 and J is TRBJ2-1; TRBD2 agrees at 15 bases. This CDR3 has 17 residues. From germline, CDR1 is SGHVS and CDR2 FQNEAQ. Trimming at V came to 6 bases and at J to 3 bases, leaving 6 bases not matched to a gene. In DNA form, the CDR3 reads TGTGCCAGCAGGTTTGGACTAGCGGGGGGGATCTACAATGAGCAGTTCTTC. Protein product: CASRFGLAGGIYNEQFF.

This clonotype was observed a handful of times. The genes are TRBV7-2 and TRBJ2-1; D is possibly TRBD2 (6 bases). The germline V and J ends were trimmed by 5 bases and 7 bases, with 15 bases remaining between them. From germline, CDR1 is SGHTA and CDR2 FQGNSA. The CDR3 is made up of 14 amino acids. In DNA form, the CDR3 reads TGTGCCAGCAGCCCTCTCCGCGGGGAGAATGAGCAGTTCTTC. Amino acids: CASSPLRGENEQFF.

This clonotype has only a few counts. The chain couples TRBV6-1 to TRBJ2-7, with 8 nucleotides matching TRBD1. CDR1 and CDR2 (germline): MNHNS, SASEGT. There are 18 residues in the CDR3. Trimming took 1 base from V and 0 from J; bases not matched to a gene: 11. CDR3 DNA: TGTGCCAGCAGTGAAGAGGGACAGGTCTACGCCCTCTCCTACGAGCAGTACTTC. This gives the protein CASSEEGQVYALSYEQYF.

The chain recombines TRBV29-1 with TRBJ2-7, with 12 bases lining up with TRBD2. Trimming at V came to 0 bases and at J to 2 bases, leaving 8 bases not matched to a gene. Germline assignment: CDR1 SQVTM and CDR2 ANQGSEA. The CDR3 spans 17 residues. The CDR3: CSVEDISTSGGTYEQYF. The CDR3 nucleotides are TGCAGCGTTGAAGATATCTCGACTAGCGGGGGCACCTACGAGCAGTACTTC.

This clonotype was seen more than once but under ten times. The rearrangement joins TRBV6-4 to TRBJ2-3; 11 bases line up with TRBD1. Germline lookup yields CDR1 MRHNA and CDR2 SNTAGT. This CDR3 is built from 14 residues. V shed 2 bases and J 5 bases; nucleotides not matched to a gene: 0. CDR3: CASSDGTGGDTQYF. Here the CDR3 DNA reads TGTGCCAGCAGTGACGGGACAGGGGGAGATACGCAGTATTTT.

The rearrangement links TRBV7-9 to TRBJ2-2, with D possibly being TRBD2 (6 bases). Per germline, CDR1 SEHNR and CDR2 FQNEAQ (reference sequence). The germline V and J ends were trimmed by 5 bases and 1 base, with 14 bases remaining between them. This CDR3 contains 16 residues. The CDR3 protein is CASSPPDYLNTGELFF. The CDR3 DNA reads TGTGCCAGCAGCCCCCCGGACTACCTGAACACCGGGGAGCTGTTTTTT.

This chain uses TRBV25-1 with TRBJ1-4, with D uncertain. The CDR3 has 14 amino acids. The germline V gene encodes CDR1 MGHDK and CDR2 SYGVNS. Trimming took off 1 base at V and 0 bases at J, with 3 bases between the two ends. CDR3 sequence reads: CASSEWSTNEKLFF. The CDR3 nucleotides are TGTGCCAGCAGTGAATGGTCAACTAATGAAAAACTGTTTTTT.

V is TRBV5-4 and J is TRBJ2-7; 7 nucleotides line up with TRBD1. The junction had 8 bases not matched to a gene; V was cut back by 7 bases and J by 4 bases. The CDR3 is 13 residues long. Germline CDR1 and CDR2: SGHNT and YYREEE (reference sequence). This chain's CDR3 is CASHEGATYEQYF. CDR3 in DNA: TGTGCCAGCCACGAGGGGGCCACTTACGAGCAGTACTTC. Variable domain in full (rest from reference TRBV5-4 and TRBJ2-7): ETGVTQSPTHLIKTRGQQVTLRCSSQSGHNTVSWYQQALGQGPQFIFQYYREEENGRGNFPPRFSGLQFPNYSSELNVNALELDDSALYLCASHEGATYEQYFGPGTRLTVT.

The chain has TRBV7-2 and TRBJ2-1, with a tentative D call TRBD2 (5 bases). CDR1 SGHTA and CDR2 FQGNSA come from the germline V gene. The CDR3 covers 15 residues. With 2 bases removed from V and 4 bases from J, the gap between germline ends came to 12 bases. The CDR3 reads CASSLQLVDYNEQFF. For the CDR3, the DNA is TGTGCCAGCAGCTTACAACTAGTGGATTACAATGAGCAGTTCTTC.

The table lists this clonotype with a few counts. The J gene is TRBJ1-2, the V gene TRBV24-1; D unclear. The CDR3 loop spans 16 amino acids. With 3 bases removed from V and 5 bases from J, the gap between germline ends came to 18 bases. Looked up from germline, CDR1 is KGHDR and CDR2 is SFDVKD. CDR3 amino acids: CATSDSNKEYLYGYTF. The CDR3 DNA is TGTGCCACCAGTGATAGCAACAAGGAGTACCTTTATGGCTACACCTTC.

The CDR3: CASSRRGGSSNTGELFF. The DNA of the CDR3 is TGCGCCAGCAGCCGGAGAGGGGGATCTTCGAACACCGGGGAGCTGTTTTTT. The J gene is TRBJ2-2, the V gene TRBV5-1, with TRBD1 as a possible D gene (6 bases). The germline V gene encodes CDR1 SGHRS and CDR2 YFSETQ. The CDR3 length is 17 residues. Between the trimmed V and J ends, which lost 4 bases and 0 bases, there was a span of 16 bases.

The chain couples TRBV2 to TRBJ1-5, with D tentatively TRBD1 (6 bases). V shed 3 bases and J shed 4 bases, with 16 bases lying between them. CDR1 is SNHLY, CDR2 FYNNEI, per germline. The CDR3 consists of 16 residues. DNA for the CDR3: TGTGCCAGCAGTGAGCGACGGGTAGGGGGGAATCAGCCCCAGCATTTT. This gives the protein CASSERRVGGNQPQHF.

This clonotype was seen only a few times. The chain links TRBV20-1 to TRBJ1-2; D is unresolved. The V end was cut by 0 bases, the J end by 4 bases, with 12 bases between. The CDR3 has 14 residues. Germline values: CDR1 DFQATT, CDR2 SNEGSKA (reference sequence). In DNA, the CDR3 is TGCAGTGCTAGAGATTTAGTGGCAATCTATGGCTACACCTTC. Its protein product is CSARDLVAIYGYTF.

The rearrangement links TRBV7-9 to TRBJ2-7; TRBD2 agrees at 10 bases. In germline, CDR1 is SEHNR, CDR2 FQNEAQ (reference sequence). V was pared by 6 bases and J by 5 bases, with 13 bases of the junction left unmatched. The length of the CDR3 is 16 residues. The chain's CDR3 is CASRGPSGGSSDEQYF. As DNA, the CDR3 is TGTGCCAGCAGGGGCCCTAGCGGGGGATCGAGCGACGAGCAGTACTTC.